Listed here are 31 T cell receptor beta chains from one sample, sequenced in a study of blood T cell repertoires in COVID-19. Profiling relied on immunoSEQ multiplex PCR, and the TCRdb table lists in-frame clones only, not all of them. This sample has hundreds of thousands of clones, with 88% found just once. The sequenced sample was peripheral blood. Every receptor here comes from an elderly man with acute or convalescent COVID-19.

V usage is TRBV20-1 and J usage is TRBJ2-3; D gene ambiguous. The germline V and J ends were trimmed by 5 bases and 7 bases, with 10 bases remaining between them. This CDR3 has 11 residues. Germline-derived CDR1 and CDR2 are DFQATT and SNEGSKA (reference sequence). CDR3 nucleotides: TGCAGTGCTTCGACTTGGAATACGCAGTATTTT. Amino acids: CSASTWNTQYF.

This chain links TRBV19 with TRBJ2-3, with D possibly TRBD1 on 5 matching bases. The CDR3 runs 16 residues. The V gene's germline CDR1 is LNHDA and CDR2 SQIVND (reference sequence). Deletions cut 3 bases from V and 0 bases from J, with 13 bases between. CDR3 nucleotide sequence: TGTGCCAGTAGTATCGGGCTGGACACTAGCACAGATACGCAGTATTTT. Protein: CASSIGLDTSTDTQYF. The full variable domain, with the rest looked up from reference TRBV19 and TRBJ2-3, is DGGITQSPKYLFRKEGQNVTLSCEQNLNHDAMYWYRQDPGQGLRLIYYSQIVNDFQKGDIAEGYSVSREKKESFPLTVTSAQKNPTAFYLCASSIGLDTSTDTQYFGPGTRLTVL.

The chain joins TRBV7-8 to TRBJ1-2; TRBD1 is a possible D gene (5 bases). The CDR3 is 12 amino acids. Germline V lookup: CDR1 SGHVS, CDR2 FQNEAQ. Trimming removed 8 bases from V and 0 bases from J, with 7 bases in between. CDR3 in amino acids: CASGAANYGYTF. CDR3 coding DNA: TGTGCCAGCGGGGCCGCTAACTATGGCTACACCTTC.

V gene TRBV7-2 combines with J gene TRBJ1-1; D is uncertain. Between the trimmed V and J ends, which lost 2 bases and 1 base, there was a span of 5 bases. The germline CDR1 and CDR2 sequences are SGHTA and FQGNSA. The CDR3 length is 13 residues. CDR3 amino acids: CASSLWANTEAFF. The CDR3 region has the DNA TGTGCCAGCAGCTTATGGGCGAACACTGAAGCTTTCTTT.

This chain joins TRBV5-4 and TRBJ1-1; no clear D. Trimming left V 2 bases short and J 4 bases short, with 12 bases between. CDR3 size: 14 residues. CDR1 is SGHNT and CDR2 is YYREEE in the germline V gene (reference sequence). The CDR3 protein is CASSLAGSGTEAFF. The DNA for the CDR3 is TGTGCCAGCAGCTTAGCGGGGTCGGGCACTGAAGCTTTCTTT.

CDR3 region: CASSLVGGSYTF. The CDR3 DNA reads TGTGCCAGCAGCTTGGTGGGGGGGAGCTACACCTTC. The chain recombines TRBV5-4 with TRBJ1-2; tentatively, D is TRBD1 (5 bases). Trimming left V 0 bases short and J 9 bases short, with 9 bases between. This CDR3 comprises 12 residues. CDR1 is SGHNT and CDR2 is YYREEE in the germline V gene (reference sequence).

This clone has only one observation. The chain is built from TRBV4-1 and TRBJ2-7; TRBD1 is a possible D gene (6 bases). The CDR3 is 17 amino acids. CDR1 and CDR2 (germline): MGHRA, YSYEKL. Between the trimmed V and J ends, which lost 0 bases and 0 bases, there was a span of 15 bases. The CDR3 reads CASSQEDYGQSSYEQYF. The CDR3 DNA is TGCGCCAGCAGCCAAGAGGATTATGGACAGAGCTCCTACGAGCAGTACTTC.

The CDR3 loop is CASSSTSGVYNEQFF. CDR3 DNA: TGCGCCAGCAGCTCGACTAGCGGGGTATACAATGAGCAGTTCTTC. This sequence joins TRBV5-1 and TRBJ2-1, with 11 bases identical to TRBD2. J was trimmed by 4 bases and V by 3 bases; bases with no gene match: 3. Germline V gene data show CDR1 as SGHRS and CDR2 as YFSETQ. This CDR3 is built from 15 residues.

V and J are TRBV19 and TRBJ1-2, with D perhaps matching TRBD1 (6 bases). V was clipped by 10 bases and J by 0 bases, with 12 bases between them. CDR1 and CDR2 (germline): LNHDA, SQIVND (reference sequence). The CDR3 is 13 amino acids. CDR3 region: CATRDNSNYGYTF. The CDR3 DNA sequence: TGTGCCACCAGGGACAATTCTAACTATGGCTACACCTTC.

The J gene is TRBJ1-2, the V gene TRBV18; D is uncertain. CDR1 is KGHSH and CDR2 is LQKENI in the germline V gene. CDR3 length: 17 residues. Trimming left V 2 bases short and J 0 bases short, with 16 bases between. DNA of the CDR3: TGTGCCAGCTCACCAATAAGGGAGCTTAGCGCTAACTATGGCTACACCTTC. It specifies CASSPIRELSANYGYTF. Using reference TRBV18 and TRBJ1-2 for the parts outside the CDR3, the full variable domain is NAGVMQNPRHLVRRRGQEARLRCSPMKGHSHVYWYRQLPEEGLKFMVYLQKENIIDESGMPKERFSAEFPKEGPSILRIQQVVRGDSAAYFCASSPIRELSANYGYTFGSGTRLTVV.

V and J are TRBV9 and TRBJ2-7; 9 bases map to TRBD2. Germline V CDR1 and CDR2: SGDLS, YYNGEE. This CDR3 comprises 15 residues. Trimming cost V 0 bases and J 2 bases; bases outside gene matches: 3. In DNA form, the CDR3 reads TGTGCCAGCAGCGTAGGACCTAGCGGGACCTACGAGCAGTACTTC. Its protein is CASSVGPSGTYEQYF.

The chain couples TRBV18 to TRBJ2-6; D might be TRBD1 (6 bases). V was shortened by 3 bases and J by 0 bases, with 18 bases between the two germline ends. CDR1 KGHSH and CDR2 LQKENI come from the germline V gene. The CDR3 spans 19 residues. The CDR3 loop is CASSPPSTGLSSGANVLTF. The CDR3 nucleotides read TGTGCCAGCTCACCGCCCTCCACAGGGTTGAGCTCTGGGGCCAACGTCCTGACTTTC.

The rearrangement links TRBV7-8 to TRBJ2-3, with D hard to call. The germline gives CDR1 SGHVS, CDR2 FQNEAQ. This CDR3 is built from 12 residues. V was shortened by 8 bases and J by 2 bases, with 8 bases between the two germline ends. Here the CDR3 DNA reads TGTGCCAGCGCTTTAGACACAGATACGCAGTATTTT. It translates to CASALDTDTQYF.

V gene TRBV7-2 combines with J gene TRBJ2-7; no clear D gene. CDR1 SGHTA and CDR2 FQGNSA come from the germline V gene. The CDR3 runs 13 residues. The V end lost 5 bases, the J end lost 3 bases, and 11 bases lay between the germline ends. In DNA form, the CDR3 reads TGTGCCAGCAGCCCGGCGACACGCTACGAGCAGTACTTC. Translation: CASSPATRYEQYF.

The V and J genes are TRBV18 and TRBJ2-5; no reliable D call. Trimming shortened V by 3 bases and J by 4 bases, and 9 bases separated the two germline ends. Germline assignment: CDR1 KGHSH and CDR2 LQKENI. This CDR3 is built from 13 residues. This CDR3 is CASSPRTVETQYF. The CDR3 DNA follows: TGTGCCAGCTCACCTCGAACGGTAGAGACCCAGTACTTC.

V and J are TRBV6-6 and TRBJ1-2, with TRBD1 matching over 11 bases. After removal of 4 bases from V and 8 bases from J, the junction contained 9 bases not matched to a gene. Germline values: CDR1 MNHNY, CDR2 SVGAGI (reference sequence). This CDR3 region has 15 residues. The CDR3: CASSSYGQGAGGYTF. The CDR3 DNA reads as TGTGCCAGCAGTTCTTACGGACAGGGGGCGGGAGGCTACACCTTC.

J is TRBJ2-7 and V is TRBV10-2, with D possibly matching TRBD2 (6 bases). The germline CDR1 and CDR2 sequences are WSHSY and SAAADI. This CDR3 is built from 13 residues. With 7 bases removed from V and 0 bases from J, the gap between germline ends came to 10 bases. CDR3 nucleotide sequence: TGCGCCAGCAAGTGGCGGGGCTCCTACGAGCAGTACTTC. Its protein product is CASKWRGSYEQYF.

The chain carries TRBV5-6 and TRBJ2-1; tentatively, D is TRBD1 (5 bases). The V gene lost 1 base and the J gene lost 0 bases, with 14 bases spanning the gap. This CDR3 is 17 amino acids long. Germline CDR1 reads SGHDT; CDR2 reads YYEEEE. The CDR3: CASSLLGRESSYNEQFF. In DNA form, the CDR3 reads TGTGCCAGCAGCTTGTTGGGCAGGGAAAGCTCCTACAATGAGCAGTTCTTC.

This clone was counted a few times. The CDR3 here is CATSREGSLNEKLFF. The CDR3 DNA is TGTGCCACCAGCAGAGAGGGGAGCCTTAATGAAAAACTGTTTTTT. The genes are TRBV15 and TRBJ1-4; D is undetermined. Germline lookup yields CDR1 LNHNV and CDR2 YYDKDF (reference sequence). The V end lost 0 bases, the J end lost 4 bases, and 9 bases lay between the germline ends. The CDR3 length is 15 residues. Using reference TRBV15 and TRBJ1-4 for the parts outside the CDR3, the full variable domain is DAMVIQNPRYQVTQFGKPVTLSCSQTLNHNVMYWYQQKSSQAPKLLFHYYDKDFNNEADTPDNFQSRRPNTSFCFLDIRSPGLGDTAMYLCATSREGSLNEKLFFGSGTQLSVL.

This clone was seen a few times. The chain carries TRBV7-2 and TRBJ2-2; TRBD2 matches at 11 bases. V lost 9 bases and J lost 5; bases outside the gene matches: 8. Germline loops: CDR1 SGHTA, CDR2 FQGNSA. The CDR3 consists of 15 residues. The CDR3 spells CASISGGAVTGELFF. The CDR3 coding sequence is TGTGCCAGTATTAGCGGGGGGGCCGTAACCGGGGAGCTGTTTTTT.

This chain connects TRBV4-3 to TRBJ2-3; D is possibly TRBD2 (5 bases). V shed 1 base and J shed 0 bases, with 14 bases lying between them. CDR3 length: 17 residues. Germline values: CDR1 LGHNA, CDR2 YSLEER. CDR3 protein: CASSQAPSGTSTDTQYF. The CDR3 region has the DNA TGCGCCAGCAGCCAAGCACCCAGCGGTACTAGCACAGATACGCAGTATTTT.

Only one count was recorded for this clone. The V gene is TRBV18, the J gene TRBJ1-6; TRBD1 is a possible D gene (6 bases). This CDR3 has 17 residues. Per the germline V gene, CDR1 is KGHSH and CDR2 is LQKENI. Trimming took 2 bases from V and 9 from J, leaving 20 bases between them. Here the CDR3 DNA reads TGTGCCAGCTCACCATATGTCAGGTCAGGGGTCGGTTCACCCCTCCACTTT. Translated, it gives CASSPYVRSGVGSPLHF.

The rearrangement joins TRBV6-6 to TRBJ1-5; 8 bases agree with TRBD1. Looked up from germline, CDR1 is MNHNY and CDR2 is SVGAGI (reference sequence). Losses at the gene ends were 0 bases for V and 3 bases for J; bases not matched to a gene: 1. This CDR3 has 15 residues. CDR3 sequence: CASSYSDRDNQPQHF. The CDR3 DNA reads TGTGCCAGCAGTTACTCGGACAGGGACAATCAGCCCCAGCATTTT.

V gene TRBV18 combines with J gene TRBJ1-2, with TRBD1 matching over 11 bases. The germline V gene encodes CDR1 KGHSH and CDR2 LQKENI. The CDR3 loop spans 16 amino acids. J lost 4 bases, V lost 3 bases, and 7 bases had no gene match. CDR3 DNA sequence: TGTGCCAGCTCACCGGGGACAGGGGGACGCTTCTATGGCTACACCTTC. Protein: CASSPGTGGRFYGYTF. The variable domain in full, with the rest retrieved from reference TRBV18 and TRBJ1-2, is NAGVMQNPRHLVRRRGQEARLRCSPMKGHSHVYWYRQLPEEGLKFMVYLQKENIIDESGMPKERFSAEFPKEGPSILRIQQVVRGDSAAYFCASSPGTGGRFYGYTFGSGTRLTVV.

This clone was seen once. This chain joins TRBV5-1 and TRBJ1-2; D is unclear. The germline CDR1 and CDR2 sequences are SGHRS and YFSETQ. Trimming pared 0 bases from V and 8 bases from J, leaving 8 bases between. The CDR3 is 12 amino acids. The CDR3 spells CASSLDPGGYTF. The DNA for the CDR3 is TGCGCCAGCAGCTTGGACCCGGGGGGCTACACCTTC.

This chain links TRBV7-9 with TRBJ1-2, with 12 positions matching TRBD1. The germline CDR1 and CDR2 sequences are SEHNR and FQNEAQ (reference sequence). The CDR3 runs to 16 residues. J gave up 6 bases and V 1 base, and 6 bases lay outside the gene matches. CDR3 residues: CASSLGGQGAGNGYTF. The CDR3 bases are TGTGCCAGCAGCTTAGGGGGACAGGGGGCAGGTAATGGCTACACCTTC.

This chain joins TRBV27 and TRBJ1-5, with a possible D match to TRBD1 (6 bases). Trimming shortened V by 4 bases and J by 0 bases, and 10 bases separated the two germline ends. CDR3 length: 15 residues. Germline CDR1 and CDR2: MNHEY and SMNVEV (reference sequence). Here the CDR3 DNA reads TGTGCCAGCAGTTCACGACAGGATAGCAATCAGCCCCAGCATTTT. Protein: CASSSRQDSNQPQHF.

This chain joins TRBV7-2 and TRBJ2-1; 12 bases line up with TRBD2. Germline CDR1 is SGHTA and CDR2 is FQGNSA. Unmatched junction bases numbered 15, after V lost 5 bases and J lost 4 bases. The CDR3 length is 19 residues. The CDR3 here is CASSPPGSSGGGKYNEQFF. The CDR3 region has the DNA TGTGCCAGCAGCCCCCCTGGGTCTAGCGGGGGGGGGAAATACAATGAGCAGTTCTTC.

The rearrangement joins TRBV5-5 to TRBJ2-1; D unclear. This CDR3 is built from 14 residues. Germline V gene sequence: CDR1 SGHKS, CDR2 YYEKEE (reference sequence). Trimming left V 0 bases short and J 5 bases short, with 9 bases between. CDR3 sequence: CASSLGSVDNEQFF. The CDR3 DNA is TGTGCCAGCAGCTTGGGCAGCGTTGACAATGAGCAGTTCTTC.

V is TRBV4-2 and J is TRBJ1-5; the match to TRBD1 covers 7 bases. J lost 7 bases, V lost 2 bases, and 8 bases had no gene match. This CDR3 spans 15 amino acids. Per the germline V gene, CDR1 is LGHNA and CDR2 is YNFKEQ. The CDR3 loop is CASSQTDRERQPQHF. The CDR3 bases are TGTGCCAGCAGCCAAACCGACAGGGAGCGGCAGCCCCAGCATTTT.

The chain is built from TRBV20-1 and TRBJ1-2, with TRBD1 as a possible D gene (6 bases). This CDR3 has 11 residues. V gave up 5 bases and J gave up 8 bases, with 12 bases separating them. Germline lookup yields CDR1 DFQATT and CDR2 SNEGSKA (reference sequence). CDR3 DNA sequence: TGCAGTGCTCCCGGACAGACGGGCTACACCTTC. This encodes CSAPGQTGYTF.